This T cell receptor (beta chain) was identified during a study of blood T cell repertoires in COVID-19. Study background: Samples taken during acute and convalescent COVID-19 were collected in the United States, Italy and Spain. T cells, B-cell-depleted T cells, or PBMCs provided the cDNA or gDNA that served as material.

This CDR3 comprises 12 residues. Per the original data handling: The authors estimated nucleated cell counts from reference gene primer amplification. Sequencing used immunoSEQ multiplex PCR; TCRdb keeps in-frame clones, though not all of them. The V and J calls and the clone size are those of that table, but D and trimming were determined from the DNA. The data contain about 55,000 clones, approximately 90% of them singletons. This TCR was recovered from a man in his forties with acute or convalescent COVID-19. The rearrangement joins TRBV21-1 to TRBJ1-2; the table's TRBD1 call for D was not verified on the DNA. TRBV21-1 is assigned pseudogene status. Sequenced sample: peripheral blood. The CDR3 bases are TGTGCCAGCAGCAAGGACAGGGGTGGCTACACCTTC. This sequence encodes CASSKDRGGYTF.